This T cell receptor (beta chain) was captured in a study of glioma-infiltrating T cells. This CDR3 contains 13 residues. Germline values: CDR1 SGHTA, CDR2 FQGTGA. V was trimmed by 5 bases and J by 0 bases, leaving 7 bases between them. The iRepertoire nested amplicon-rescue multiplex PCR amplified TCR alpha and beta CDR3s from RNA. TCRdb re-derived calls from the multiplex PCR reads in MiXCR, one entry per CDR3 protein. The repertoire includes 300,000 to 450,000 distinct CDR3 sequences, roughly two fifths of them detected once, and about 12% sits in the top ten. This clonotype was counted between two and nine times.

The clonotype was recovered from a human donor with low-grade glioma or glioblastoma, undergoing nonglioma brain surgery, or in good health (not recorded which). Sample: glioma tissue, nonneoplastic brain tissue, or PBMCs (not recorded which). The chain has TRBV7-3 and TRBJ1-1; D is undetermined. CDR3: CASSANMNTEAFF. The CDR3 DNA reads as TGTGCCAGCAGCGCGAATATGAACACTGAAGCTTTCTTT.